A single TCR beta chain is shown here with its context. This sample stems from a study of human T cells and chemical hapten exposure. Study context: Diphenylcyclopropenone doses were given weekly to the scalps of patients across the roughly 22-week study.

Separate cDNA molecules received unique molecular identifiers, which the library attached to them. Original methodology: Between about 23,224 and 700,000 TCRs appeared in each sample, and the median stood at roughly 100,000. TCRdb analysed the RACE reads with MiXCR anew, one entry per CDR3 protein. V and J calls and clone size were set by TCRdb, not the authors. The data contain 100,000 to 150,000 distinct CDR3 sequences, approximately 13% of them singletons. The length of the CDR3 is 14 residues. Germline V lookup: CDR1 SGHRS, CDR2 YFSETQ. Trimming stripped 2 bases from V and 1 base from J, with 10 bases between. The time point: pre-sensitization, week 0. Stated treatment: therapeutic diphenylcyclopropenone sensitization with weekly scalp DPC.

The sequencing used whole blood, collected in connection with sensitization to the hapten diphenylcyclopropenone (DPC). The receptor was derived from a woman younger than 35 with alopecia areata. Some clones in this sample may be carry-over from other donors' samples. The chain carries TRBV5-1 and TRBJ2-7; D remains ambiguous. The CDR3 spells CASSLTVGSYEQYF. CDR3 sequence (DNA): TGCGCCAGCAGCTTAACGGTCGGGTCCTACGAGCAGTACTTC.